This T cell receptor beta chain was obtained from a study of CD8 T cells in ankylosing spondylitis. Study-wide points: Ankylosing spondylitis blood appeared to be characterized by a TCR beta motif of about eight highly homologous variants. The clones that were linked to disease were reported to be significantly enriched in matched synovial fluid samples from ankylosing spondylitis patients.

This clonotype showed up many times. Antigen: not known. Researchers built TCR beta libraries using quantitative 5'-RACE with molecular barcodes. TCRdb ran MiXCR on the 5' RACE reads and lists one entry per CDR3 protein. The repertoire holds 450,000 to 550,000 distinct CDR3 sequences, with roughly 5% as singletons. This receptor was obtained from a male donor with ankylosing spondylitis. The sequenced sample was blood, either unsorted or a sorted T cell fraction (not recorded which).

CDR3 amino acids: CASSYSSGQMYNEQFF. DNA for the CDR3: TGTGCCAGCAGTTACTCGTCCGGACAGATGTACAATGAGCAGTTCTTC. This chain links TRBV6-5 with TRBJ2-1; D is perhaps TRBD1 (6 bases). The germline V and J ends were trimmed by 0 bases and 4 bases, with 13 bases remaining between them. The CDR3 spans 16 residues. Germline V gene sequence: CDR1 MNHEY, CDR2 SVGAGI.